Each of the 4 T cell receptor beta chains below was sequenced from the same sample in a study of T cell responses to AZD1222 COVID-19 vaccine. The assay was immunoSEQ multiplex PCR, and TCRdb's table has in-frame clones only and misses some. This table holds around 110,000 clones, just over 85% found once. The sequences come from peripheral blood, collected on day 0 of AZD1222 vaccination. The receptors originated from an adult in good health.

The chain joins TRBV5-1 to TRBJ2-7, with 12 bases aligning to TRBD1. The germline CDR1 and CDR2 sequences are SGHRS and YFSETQ. This CDR3 region has 16 residues. The J segment lost 6 bases and the V segment lost 0 bases, leaving 7 bases of the junction unmatched. Written as DNA, the CDR3 is TGCGCCAGCAGCTTGGGAGCCGGGACAGGGGGCGGCGAGCAGTACTTC. Translation: CASSLGAGTGGGEQYF.

The V call is TRBV6-6, the J call TRBJ1-1, with a weak D call TRBD1 (6 bases). The germline gives CDR1 MNHNY, CDR2 SVGAGI (reference sequence). The V end lost 5 bases, the J end lost 0 bases, and 19 bases lay between the germline ends. CDR3 length equals 17 residues. The CDR3 protein is CASSPFGGGLLNTEAFF. CDR3 coding DNA: TGTGCCAGCAGTCCTTTTGGGGGGGGGCTTTTGAACACTGAAGCTTTCTTT.

The V gene is TRBV3-1 (or the pseudogene TRBV3-2), the J gene TRBJ1-3; unclear D gene. Germline V gene lookup returns CDR1 LGHDT and CDR2 YNNKEL (reference sequence). The CDR3 contains 15 residues. With 0 bases removed from V and 1 base from J, the gap between germline ends came to 7 bases. The CDR3 sequence: CASSQDTLSGNTIYF. The CDR3 DNA reads as TGTGCCAGCAGCCAAGACACACTATCTGGAAACACCATATATTTT.

This sequence joins TRBV28 and TRBJ1-2; no reliable D call. The V end was cut by 3 bases, the J end by 8 bases, with 10 bases between. The CDR3 length is 12 residues. CDR1 and CDR2 from the germline V gene are MDHEN and SYDVKM. Here the CDR3 reads CASSFLMSGYTF. The CDR3 DNA reads as TGTGCCAGCAGTTTCTTGATGAGCGGCTACACCTTC.